This T cell receptor (beta chain) stems from a study of blood T cell repertoires in COVID-19. About the research overall: Sites across the United States, Italy and Spain contributed samples from acute and convalescent COVID-19. Sources were T cells, B-cell-depleted T cells, or PBMCs; the material itself was cDNA or gDNA.

Authors' methods: For nucleated cells, counts were estimated from reference gene primer amplification. Method: immunoSEQ multiplex PCR; TCRdb's copy keeps in-frame clones and lacks some. Clone size and the V and J calls come from that table; the DNA yielded D and trimming. The sample shows over 350,000 clones, just over 85% of them seen only once. The CDR3 consists of 18 residues. After removal of 4 bases from V and 7 bases from J, the junction contained 16 bases not matched to a gene. Germline V gene data show CDR1 as SGDLS and CDR2 as YYNGEE. The clonotype was recovered from a woman between 25 and 40 years old with active or convalescent COVID-19. The chain is built from TRBV9 and TRBJ2-2; 10 nucleotides align to TRBD2. The material sequenced was peripheral blood. In nucleotides, the CDR3 is TGTGCCAGCAGCCCGAGGGGGGCTAGCGGGAGAAGGGTCGGGGAGCTGTTTTTT. Translated: CASSPRGASGRRVGELFF.